The T cell receptor beta chain under discussion was sequenced for a study of blood T cell repertoires in COVID-19. About the study: Acute and convalescent COVID-19 samples came from the United States, Italy and Spain. From T cells, B-cell-depleted T cells, or PBMCs came the material, which was cDNA or gDNA.

Sequencing was performed with immunoSEQ multiplex PCR; in TCRdb, only in-frame clones are kept and a portion is missing. The table includes about 260,000 clones, about 91% detected once. The V gene's germline CDR1 is LGHDT and CDR2 YNNKEL (reference sequence). CDR3 size: 18 residues. V lost 3 bases, J lost 4 bases, and 6 bases stayed unmatched. Living in 24 US areas, the participants were between about 18 and 100 years of age. Grouping used clinical history reported by participants in a survey and questionnaire. The chain employs TRBV3-1 (or the pseudogene TRBV3-2) and TRBJ2-6, with 13 bases lining up with TRBD2. The source of this sequence is a woman aged 40 to 49 with acute COVID-19. Sequencing input: PBMCs or T cells enriched from blood (not recorded which). The CDR3 bases are TGTGCCAGCAGCCATAGACTAGCGGGAGGCAGGGGGGCCAACGTCCTGACTTTC. Encoded protein: CASSHRLAGGRGANVLTF.